A selection of T cell receptor beta chains follows, all from one sample in a study of monozygotic twins with inflammatory bowel disease. TCRdb re-called the 5' RACE reads; every CDR3 protein appears as one record, without DNA. The specimen's table records roughly 320,000 distinct CDR3 sequences. Sample: blood. These receptors originate from a human donor with ulcerative colitis or Crohn's disease, or a healthy co-twin of an affected twin (not recorded which). Both conserved end residues are part of each CDR3. Each record gives: V gene, CDR3 length, J gene, CDR3 protein.

>TRBV2|13|TRBJ1-5
CASRGTGPQPQHF
>TRBV13|15|TRBJ2-7
CASSLGLQGVYEQYF
>TRBV24-1|13|TRBJ2-5
CATSRGVRETQYF
>TRBV12-3/TRBV12-4|15|TRBJ2-5
CASSLSVLEQETQYF
>TRBV7-2|14|TRBJ1-4
CASSLAGGGEKLFF
>TRBV20-1|14|TRBJ1-6
CSAPDGGWDSPLHF
>TRBV5-1|16|TRBJ2-5
CASSLNAGGLKETQYF
>TRBV25-1|13|TRBJ1-6
CASSEGLNSPLHF
>TRBV19|16|TRBJ2-2
CASKTGTGVHTGELFF
>TRBV20-1|14|TRBJ2-5
CSATRDGRQETQYF
>TRBV28|16|TRBJ2-3
CASSKWSGVNTDTQYF
>TRBV27|15|TRBJ1-4
CASSTGQGTDEKLFF
>TRBV7-2|12|TRBJ1-2
CASSLDSYGYTF
>TRBV6-1|14|TRBJ2-1
CASKRRGLLNEQFF
>TRBV11-2|16|TRBJ2-7
CASSTFQGLSSYEQYF
>TRBV7-2|14|TRBJ1-2
CASSGRTRTEGYTF